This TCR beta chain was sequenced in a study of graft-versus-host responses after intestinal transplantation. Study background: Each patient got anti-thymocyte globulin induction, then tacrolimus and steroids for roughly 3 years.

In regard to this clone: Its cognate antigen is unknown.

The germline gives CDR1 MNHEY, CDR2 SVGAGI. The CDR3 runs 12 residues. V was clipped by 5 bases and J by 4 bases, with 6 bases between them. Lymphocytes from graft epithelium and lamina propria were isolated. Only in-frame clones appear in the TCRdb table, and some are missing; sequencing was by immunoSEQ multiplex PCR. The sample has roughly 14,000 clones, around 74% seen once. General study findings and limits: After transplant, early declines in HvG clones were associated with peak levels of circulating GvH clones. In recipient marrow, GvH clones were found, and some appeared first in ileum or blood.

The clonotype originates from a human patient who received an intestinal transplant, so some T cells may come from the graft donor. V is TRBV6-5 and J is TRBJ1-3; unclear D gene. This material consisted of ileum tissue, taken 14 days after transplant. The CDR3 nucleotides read TGTGCCAGCAGTCCCCAGGGAAACACCATATATTTT. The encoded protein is CASSPQGNTIYF.